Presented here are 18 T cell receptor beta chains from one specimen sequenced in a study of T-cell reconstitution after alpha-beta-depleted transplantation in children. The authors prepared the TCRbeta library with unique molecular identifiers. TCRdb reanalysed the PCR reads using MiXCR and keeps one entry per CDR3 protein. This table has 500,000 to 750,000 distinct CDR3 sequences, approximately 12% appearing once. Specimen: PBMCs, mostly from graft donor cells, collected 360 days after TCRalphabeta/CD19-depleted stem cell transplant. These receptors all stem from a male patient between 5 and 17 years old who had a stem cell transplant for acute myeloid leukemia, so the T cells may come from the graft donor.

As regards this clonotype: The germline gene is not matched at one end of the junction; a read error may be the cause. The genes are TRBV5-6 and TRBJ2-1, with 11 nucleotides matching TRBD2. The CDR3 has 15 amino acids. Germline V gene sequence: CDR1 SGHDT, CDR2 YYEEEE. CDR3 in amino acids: CAISPRRLAGNEQFF. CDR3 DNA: TGTGCCATCAGCCCCCGGCGACTAGCGGGGAATGAGCAGTTCTTC.

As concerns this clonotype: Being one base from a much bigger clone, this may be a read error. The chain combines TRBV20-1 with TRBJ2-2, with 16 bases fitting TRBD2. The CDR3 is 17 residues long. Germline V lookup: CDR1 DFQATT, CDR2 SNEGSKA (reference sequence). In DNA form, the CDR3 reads TGCTGTGCTAGTTACTCCGGGACTAGCGGGAGGGCCGGGGAGCTGTTTTTT. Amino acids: CCASYSGTSGRAGELFF.

Here the CDR3 DNA reads TGCGCCAGCAGCCAAGAGACAGGGGGCGAGGACACCATATATTTT. This gives the protein CASSQETGGEDTIYF. J is TRBJ1-3 and V is TRBV4-3; 10 bases agree with TRBD1. Germline loops: CDR1 LGHNA, CDR2 YSLEER. V was clipped by 0 bases and J by 8 bases; unmatched bases: 4. The CDR3 runs to 15 residues.

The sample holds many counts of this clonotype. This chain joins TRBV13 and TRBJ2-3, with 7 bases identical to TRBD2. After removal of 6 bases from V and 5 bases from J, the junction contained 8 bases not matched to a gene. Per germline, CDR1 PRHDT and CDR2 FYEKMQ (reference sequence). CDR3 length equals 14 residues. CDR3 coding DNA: TGTGCCAGCAGATGGGGCGGGAGTAAAGATACGCAGTATTTT. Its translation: CASRWGGSKDTQYF.

The CDR3: CAIGQAVHQETQYF. Written as DNA, the CDR3 is TGTGCCATCGGGCAGGCGGTCCACCAAGAGACCCAGTACTTC. This chain connects TRBV10-3 to TRBJ2-5; no firm D call. Per the germline V gene, CDR1 is ENHRY and CDR2 is SYGVKD. V dropped 8 bases and J dropped 0 bases, with 13 bases sitting between them. The CDR3 is made up of 14 amino acids.

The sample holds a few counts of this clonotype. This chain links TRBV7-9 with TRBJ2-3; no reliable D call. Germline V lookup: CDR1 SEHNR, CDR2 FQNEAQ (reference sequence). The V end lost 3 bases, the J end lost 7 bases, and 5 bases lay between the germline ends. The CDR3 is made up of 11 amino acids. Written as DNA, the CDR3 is TGTGCCAGCAGCTTGGGCAATACGCAGTATTTT. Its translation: CASSLGNTQYF.

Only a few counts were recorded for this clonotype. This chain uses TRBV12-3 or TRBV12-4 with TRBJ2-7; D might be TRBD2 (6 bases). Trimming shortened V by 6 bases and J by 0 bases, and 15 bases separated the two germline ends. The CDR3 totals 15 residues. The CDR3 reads CASRQELAPSYEQYF. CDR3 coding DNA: TGTGCCAGCAGGCAAGAGCTAGCGCCCTCCTACGAGCAGTACTTC.

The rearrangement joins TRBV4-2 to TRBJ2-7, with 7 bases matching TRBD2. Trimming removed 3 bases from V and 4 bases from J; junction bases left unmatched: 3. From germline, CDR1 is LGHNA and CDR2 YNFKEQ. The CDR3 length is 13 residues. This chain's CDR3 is CASSHNGGYEQYF. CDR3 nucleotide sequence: TGTGCCAGCAGCCATAACGGGGGGTACGAGCAGTACTTC.

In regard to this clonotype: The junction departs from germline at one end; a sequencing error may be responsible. CDR3 DNA sequence: TGTGCCATAAGTGCGAAGGACGGTTTCAATCAGCCCCAGCATTTT. Its protein product is CAISAKDGFNQPQHF. V gene TRBV10-3 combines with J gene TRBJ1-5; D unresolved. Germline CDR1 and CDR2: ENHRY and SYGVKD. The CDR3 is 15 amino acids.

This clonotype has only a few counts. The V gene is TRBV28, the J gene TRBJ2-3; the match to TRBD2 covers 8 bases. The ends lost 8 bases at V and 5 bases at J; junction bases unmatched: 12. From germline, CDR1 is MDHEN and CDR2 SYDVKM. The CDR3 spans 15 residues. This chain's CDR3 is CASGLGAGVKDTQYF. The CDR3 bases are TGTGCCAGCGGATTGGGAGCGGGAGTGAAAGATACGCAGTATTTT.

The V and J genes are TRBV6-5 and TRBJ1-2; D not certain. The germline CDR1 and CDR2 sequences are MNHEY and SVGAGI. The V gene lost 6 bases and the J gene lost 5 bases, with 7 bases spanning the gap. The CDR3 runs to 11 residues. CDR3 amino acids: CASRGSYGYTF. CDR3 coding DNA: TGTGCCAGCAGGGGCAGTTATGGCTACACCTTC.

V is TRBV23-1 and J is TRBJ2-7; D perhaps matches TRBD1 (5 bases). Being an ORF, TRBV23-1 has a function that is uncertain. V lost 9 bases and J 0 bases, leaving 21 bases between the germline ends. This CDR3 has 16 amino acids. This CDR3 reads CARHPLDSESSYEQYF. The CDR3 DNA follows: TGCGCCAGACACCCCCTCGACAGTGAGAGCTCCTACGAGCAGTACTTC.

The CDR3 DNA sequence: TGTGCCAGCAGTTTGACAGGGGACAATGGCTACACCTTC. This encodes CASSLTGDNGYTF. The J gene is TRBJ1-2, the V gene TRBV12-3 or TRBV12-4; TRBD1 agrees at 8 bases. V lost 3 bases and J lost 6; bases outside the gene matches: 3. This CDR3 has 13 amino acids.

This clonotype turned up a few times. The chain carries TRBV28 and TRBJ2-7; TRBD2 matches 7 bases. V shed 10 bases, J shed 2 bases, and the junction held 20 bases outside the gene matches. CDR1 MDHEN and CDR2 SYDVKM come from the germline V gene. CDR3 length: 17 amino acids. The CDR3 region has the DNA TGTGCCACCAGGACCGGGGAGCGGGAATGGGAAACCTACGAGCAGTACTTC. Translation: CATRTGEREWETYEQYF.

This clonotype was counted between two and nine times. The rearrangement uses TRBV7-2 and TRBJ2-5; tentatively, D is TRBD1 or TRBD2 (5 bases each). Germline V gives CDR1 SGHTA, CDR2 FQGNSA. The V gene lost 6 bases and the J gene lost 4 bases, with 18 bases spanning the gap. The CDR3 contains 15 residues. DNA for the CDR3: TGTGCCAGCAGGGCCGGGACCCACCCAAGAGAGACCCAGTACTTC. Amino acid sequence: CASRAGTHPRETQYF.

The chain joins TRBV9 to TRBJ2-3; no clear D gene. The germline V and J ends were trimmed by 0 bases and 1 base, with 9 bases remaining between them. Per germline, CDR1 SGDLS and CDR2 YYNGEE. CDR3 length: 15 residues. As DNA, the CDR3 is TGTGCCAGCAGCGTAGAAGCTCCGCGCACAGATACGCAGTATTTT. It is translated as CASSVEAPRTDTQYF.

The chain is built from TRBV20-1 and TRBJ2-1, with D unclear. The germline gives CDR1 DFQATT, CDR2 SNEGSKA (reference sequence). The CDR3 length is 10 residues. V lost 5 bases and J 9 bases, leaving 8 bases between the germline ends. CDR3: CSAADSEQFF. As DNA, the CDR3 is TGCAGTGCTGCGGATAGTGAGCAGTTCTTC.

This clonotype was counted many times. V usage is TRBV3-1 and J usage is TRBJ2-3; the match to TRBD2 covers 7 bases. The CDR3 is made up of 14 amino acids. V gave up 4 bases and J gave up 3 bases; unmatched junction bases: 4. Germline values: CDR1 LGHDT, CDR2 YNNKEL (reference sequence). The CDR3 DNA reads TGTGCCAGCAGCCGACTAGCTGGGACAGATACGCAGTATTTT. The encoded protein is CASSRLAGTDTQYF.